The next 22 T cell receptor beta chains were all read from a single sample in a study of shared clonotypes between healthy human individuals. Sequencing was performed with immunoSEQ multiplex PCR; in TCRdb, only in-frame clones are kept and a portion is missing. The sample has over a million clones, under 80% seen once. The sequenced sample consisted of memory CD4+ T cells sorted from blood. Subset noted: CD45RA-negative fraction. All receptors come from a man aged 18 to 35 in good health.

Ten or more counts support this clone. This rearrangement joins TRBV6-6 to TRBJ1-2; D possibly corresponds to TRBD1 (5 bases). The germline V gene encodes CDR1 MNHNY and CDR2 SVGAGI (reference sequence). Trimming shortened V by 5 bases and J by 7 bases, and 17 bases separated the two germline ends. The CDR3 sequence is 14 residues long. CDR3 residues: CASSQLGVSFGYTF. The CDR3 nucleotides are TGTGCCAGCAGTCAACTGGGGGTTTCCTTTGGCTACACCTTC.

This chain joins TRBV2 and TRBJ2-7; 11 nucleotides align to TRBD1. V shed 6 bases and J 7 bases; nucleotides not matched to a gene: 8. The CDR3 is made up of 14 amino acids. The germline gives CDR1 SNHLY, CDR2 FYNNEI. The CDR3, as DNA: TGTGCCAGCAGCGCCCCCGGGACAGGGGGAGAGCAGTACTTC. Amino acids: CASSAPGTGGEQYF.

The CDR3 sequence: CASSEASRRGGTGELFF. The CDR3 DNA is TGTGCCAGCAGTGAAGCTAGCCGGAGGGGGGGCACCGGGGAGCTGTTTTTT. This chain links TRBV2 with TRBJ2-2; D might be TRBD2 (7 bases). Trimming took off 0 bases at V and 4 bases at J, with 15 bases between the two ends. Germline-derived CDR1 and CDR2 are SNHLY and FYNNEI. CDR3 length equals 17 residues.

The chain has TRBV12-5 and TRBJ2-5; TRBD1 matches at 9 bases. CDR1 LGHNT and CDR2 FRNRAP come from the germline V gene. This CDR3 is 20 amino acids long. The trim removed 0 bases at V and 1 base at J, leaving 15 bases unmatched. CDR3 bases: TGTGCTAGTGGTTTGGTATTGTCAAACGTGGACAGGGGCCCCCAAGAGACCCAGTACTTC. Residues: CASGLVLSNVDRGPQETQYF.

The rearrangement links TRBV7-9 to TRBJ2-6; 7 bases agree with TRBD1. This CDR3 spans 18 amino acids. V trimming: 4 bases; J trimming: 0 bases; junction bases outside the gene matches: 9. Germline lookup yields CDR1 SEHNR and CDR2 FQNEAQ (reference sequence). The CDR3 coding sequence is TGTGCCAGCAGCTATTCGAGGGGGCCGAGCTCTGGGGCCAACGTCCTGACTTTC. This encodes CASSYSRGPSSGANVLTF.

The CDR3 sequence: CSVEVGPPSGEAFF. The DNA of the CDR3 is TGCAGCGTTGAAGTTGGCCCACCCTCCGGTGAAGCTTTCTTT. The rearrangement uses TRBV29-1 and TRBJ1-1, with D unclear. The germline V gene has CDR1 SQVTM and CDR2 ANQGSEA. This CDR3 has 14 residues. V lost 1 base, J lost 7 bases, and 16 bases lay in between.

The chain recombines TRBV12-5 with TRBJ2-5, with TRBD2 matching 10 bases. V lost 1 base, J lost 0 bases, and 8 bases stayed unmatched. CDR1 LGHNT and CDR2 FRNRAP come from the germline V gene. This CDR3 region has 18 residues. CDR3 residues: CASGLGGRGLAYQETQYF. The CDR3 region has the DNA TGTGCTAGTGGTTTGGGAGGCCGGGGACTAGCGTACCAAGAGACCCAGTACTTC.

This clone was seen a few times. The CDR3 region is CASSRDRENTGELFF. In nucleotides, the CDR3 is TGTGCCAGCAGCCGGGACAGGGAGAACACCGGGGAGCTGTTTTTT. The chain combines TRBV7-9 with TRBJ2-2; the match to TRBD1 covers 9 bases. Germline V gene sequence: CDR1 SEHNR, CDR2 FQNEAQ (reference sequence). V dropped 5 bases and J dropped 1; count of bases not matched to a gene: 2. The CDR3 runs to 15 residues.

The rearrangement uses TRBV27 and TRBJ1-4, with D perhaps TRBD1 (6 bases). The CDR3 is made up of 12 amino acids. CDR1 is MNHEY, CDR2 SMNVEV, per germline (reference sequence). Trimming shortened V by 3 bases and J by 8 bases, and 7 bases separated the two germline ends. The CDR3 DNA is TGTGCCAGCAGTTTCGGGGGCGAAAAACTGTTTTTT. Protein product: CASSFGGEKLFF.

The chain has TRBV10-3 and TRBJ1-1, with a weak D call TRBD1 (6 bases). The CDR3 loop spans 13 amino acids. Trimming left V 10 bases short and J 3 bases short, with 15 bases between. Germline CDR1 ENHRY, CDR2 SYGVKD. The DNA of the CDR3 is TGTGCCACCAACCGGGACAAAGACACTGAAGCTTTCTTT. Translating it yields CATNRDKDTEAFF.

With regard to this clone: Other nucleotide sequences from this sample produce the same CDR3. This chain uses TRBV6-1 with TRBJ2-7; the D is unclear. Germline CDR1 reads MNHNS; CDR2 reads SASEGT. The CDR3 contains 15 residues. Trimming pared 2 bases from V and 0 bases from J, leaving 11 bases between. CDR3 DNA sequence: TGTGCCAGCAGTGAACTTGCAGGCGGCTCCTACGAGCAGTACTTC. Translation gives CASSELAGGSYEQYF.

The chain is built from TRBV5-1 and TRBJ1-1; 9 bases match TRBD1. In germline, CDR1 is SGHRS, CDR2 YFSETQ. CDR3 length: 14 amino acids. V dropped 3 bases and J dropped 3; count of bases not matched to a gene: 3. The CDR3 DNA reads TGCGCCAGCAGCTCTGACAGGGGGGACACTGAAGCTTTCTTT. As protein: CASSSDRGDTEAFF.

This chain connects TRBV21-1 to TRBJ2-7; TRBD2 is the table's D call, not checked against the DNA. TRBV21-1 is deemed a pseudogene. This CDR3 is 15 amino acids long. CDR3 in amino acids: CASSKGGGLVYEQYF. In DNA form, the CDR3 reads TGTGCCAGCAGCAAAGGAGGGGGACTAGTCTACGAGCAGTACTTC.

Remarks on this clone: A much more abundant neighbour one base away suggests this may be a read error. This chain uses TRBV7-2 with TRBJ1-5; the D is unclear. The germline V and J ends were trimmed by 4 bases and 7 bases, with 8 bases remaining between them. Germline V gene data show CDR1 as SGHTA and CDR2 as FQGNSA. The CDR3 runs to 12 residues. CDR3 sequence: CASSSPGQPQHF. In DNA, the CDR3 is TGTGCCAGCAGCTCCCCCGGGCAGCCCCAGCATTTT.

This chain joins TRBV5-4 and TRBJ2-3, with D uncertain. The ends were cut back, 0 bases at V and 3 bases at J, with 5 bases in the middle. This CDR3 has 13 amino acids. CDR1 is SGHNT, CDR2 YYREEE, per germline (reference sequence). CDR3 in DNA: TGTGCCAGCAGCTTGGCCCAGACAGATACGCAGTATTTT. Encoded protein: CASSLAQTDTQYF.

This clone was counted a single time. This chain uses TRBV13 with TRBJ1-1; 8 bases are a match to TRBD1. CDR3 length: 17 amino acids. V lost 5 bases, J lost 4 bases, and 15 bases stayed unmatched. Per germline, CDR1 PRHDT and CDR2 FYEKMQ (reference sequence). The CDR3 region has the DNA TGTGCCAGCAGCCGGCAGACAGGGGCTACGGCCGGCACTGAAGCTTTCTTT. As protein: CASSRQTGATAGTEAFF.

In its sample, this clone was seen once. The rearrangement uses TRBV9 and TRBJ2-5; D unclear. The germline CDR1 and CDR2 sequences are SGDLS and YYNGEE. Deletions cut 0 bases from V and 4 bases from J, with 7 bases between. The CDR3 covers 13 residues. Written as DNA, the CDR3 is TGTGCCAGCAGCGTAGGGAGCTTAGAGACCCAGTACTTC. Translation gives CASSVGSLETQYF.

For this clone: The sample has other DNA sequences that encode this CDR3 too. This chain links TRBV18 with TRBJ2-2; D not resolved. With 1 base removed from V and 0 bases from J, the gap between germline ends came to 6 bases. This CDR3 is built from 15 residues. The V gene's germline CDR1 is KGHSH and CDR2 LQKENI. CDR3 DNA: TGTGCCAGCTCACCACGGGGTTCGAACACCGGGGAGCTGTTTTTT. Protein: CASSPRGSNTGELFF.

The V and J genes are TRBV6-5 and TRBJ2-1; D unclear. V gave up 11 bases and J gave up 7 bases, with 18 bases separating them. This CDR3 spans 13 amino acids. Germline assignment: CDR1 MNHEY and CDR2 SVGAGI. The CDR3 sequence: CARLGFRVNEQFF. CDR3 DNA sequence: TGTGCCCGCCTCGGGTTCCGTGTTAATGAGCAGTTCTTC.

This chain uses TRBV11-2 with TRBJ2-2; D is ambiguous. Germline CDR1 is SGHAT and CDR2 is FQNNGV. Trimming removed 5 bases at V and 0 bases at J, with 16 bases between. The CDR3 covers 17 residues. CDR3 loop: CASSPSGGVANTGELFF. CDR3 bases: TGTGCCAGCAGCCCTTCCGGTGGGGTCGCGAACACCGGGGAGCTGTTTTTT.

The genes are TRBV4-1 and TRBJ2-7; tentative D call: TRBD1 (6 bases). V was cut by 0 bases and J by 2 bases, with 20 bases left in between. The germline gives CDR1 MGHRA, CDR2 YSYEKL. The CDR3 runs to 18 residues. CDR3 region: CASSQEGAGAATTYEQYF. The DNA of the CDR3 is TGCGCCAGCAGCCAAGAGGGCGCAGGGGCGGCGACGACCTACGAGCAGTACTTC.

As to this clone: The same CDR3 arises from other DNA sequences in this sample as well. This chain links TRBV4-3 with TRBJ2-3, with D unclear. The ends were cut back, 3 bases at V and 1 base at J, with 5 bases in the middle. Germline V gives CDR1 LGHNA, CDR2 YSLEER. The CDR3 covers 13 residues. CDR3 protein: CASSQEGTDTQYF. DNA of the CDR3: TGCGCCAGCAGCCAGGAAGGCACAGATACGCAGTATTTT.